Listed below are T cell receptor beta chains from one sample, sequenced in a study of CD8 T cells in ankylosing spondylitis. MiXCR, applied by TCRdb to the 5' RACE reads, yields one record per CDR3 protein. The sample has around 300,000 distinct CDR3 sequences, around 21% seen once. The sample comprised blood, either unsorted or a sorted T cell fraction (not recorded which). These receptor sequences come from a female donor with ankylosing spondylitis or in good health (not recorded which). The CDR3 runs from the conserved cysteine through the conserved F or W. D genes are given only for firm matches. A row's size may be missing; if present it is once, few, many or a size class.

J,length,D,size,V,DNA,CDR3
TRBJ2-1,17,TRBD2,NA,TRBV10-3,TGTGCCATCAGTGAGTCGGGAGCGGGAGAGTCCTACAATGAGCAGTTCTTC,CAISESGAGESYNEQFF
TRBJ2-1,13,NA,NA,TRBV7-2,TGTGCCAGCAGCCCGAGGAGGGATGGTGAGCAGTTCTTC,CASSPRRDGEQFF
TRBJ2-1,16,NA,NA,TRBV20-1,TGCAGTGCTAGGGGGGGTGACAGGGCTGGAAACAATGAGCAGTTCTTC,CSARGGDRAGNNEQFF
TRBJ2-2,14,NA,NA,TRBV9,TGTGCCAGCAGCACGGCCTCGAACACCGGGGAGCTGTTTTTT,CASSTASNTGELFF
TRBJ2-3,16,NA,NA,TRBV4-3,TGCGCCAGCAGCCAAGGAAGGGACACCAACACAGATACGCAGTATTTT,CASSQGRDTNTDTQYF
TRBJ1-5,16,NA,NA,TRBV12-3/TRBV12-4,TGTGCCAGCAGTTTAAATCCGCAGGGCAAAGTTCAGCCCCAGCATTTT,CASSLNPQGKVQPQHF
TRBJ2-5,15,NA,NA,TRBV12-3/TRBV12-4,TGTGCCAGCAGTCCGTCGGGCACCAACCAAGAGACCCAGTACTTC,CASSPSGTNQETQYF
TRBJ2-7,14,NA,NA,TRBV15,TGTGCCACCAGCACTGCAAGGGTTACCTACGAGCAGTACTTC,CATSTARVTYEQYF
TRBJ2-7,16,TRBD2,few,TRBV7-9,TGTGCCAGCAGCTCCCTTGGGACTAGCGGGAGTGTCGAGCAGTACTTC,CASSSLGTSGSVEQYF
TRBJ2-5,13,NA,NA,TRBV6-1,TGTGCCAGCAGGGCCGGGAGTCCGGAGACCCAGTACTTC,CASRAGSPETQYF
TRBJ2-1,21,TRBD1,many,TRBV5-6,TGTGCCAGCAGCTTGGGGACAGGGGGCTTTAGCGGGAGTAGTCTATTGAATGAGCAGTTCTTC,CASSLGTGGFSGSSLLNEQFF
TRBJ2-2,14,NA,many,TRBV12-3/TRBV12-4,TGTGCCAGCAGTTTCCTCATGGACACCGGGGAGCTGTTTTTT,CASSFLMDTGELFF
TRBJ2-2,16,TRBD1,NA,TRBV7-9,TGTGCCAGCAGCTGGAGCAGGGGGCGAGAATCAGGGGAGCTGTTTTTT,CASSWSRGRESGELFF
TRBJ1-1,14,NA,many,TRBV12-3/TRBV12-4,TGTGCCAGCAGTTTCGAGGGTGGGGAAACTGAAGCTTTCTTT,CASSFEGGETEAFF
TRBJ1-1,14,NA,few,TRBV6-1,TGTGCCGGGGGGGACGGGACAAGGAACACTGAAGCTTTCTTT,CAGGDGTRNTEAFF
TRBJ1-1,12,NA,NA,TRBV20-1,TGCAGTGCTAGAGAAGGGGGGTCTGAAGCTTTCTTT,CSAREGGSEAFF
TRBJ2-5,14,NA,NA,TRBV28,TGTGCCAGCAGCCCCGGGAGAGTTCAAGAGACCCAGTACTTC,CASSPGRVQETQYF
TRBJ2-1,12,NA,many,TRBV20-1,TGCAGTGCCAAGCGGACCTACAATGAGCAGTTCTTC,CSAKRTYNEQFF
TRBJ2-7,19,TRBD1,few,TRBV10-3,TGTGCCATCAGTGATCGGTTGGGCCTGGGACAGGGACTGGGGTACGAGCAGTACTTC,CAISDRLGLGQGLGYEQYF
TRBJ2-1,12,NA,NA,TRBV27,TGTGCCAGCAGGAGGGTTCGAGATGAGCAGTTCTTC,CASRRVRDEQFF
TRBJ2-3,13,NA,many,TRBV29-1,TGCAGCGTTGGCGGGATGCTGACAGATACGCAGTATTTT,CSVGGMLTDTQYF
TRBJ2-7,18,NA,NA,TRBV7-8,TGTGCCAGCAGCTTCCCCCGGGGAGGGGGCGAAAGGAACAACGAGCAGTACTTC,CASSFPRGGGERNNEQYF
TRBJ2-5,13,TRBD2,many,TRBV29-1,TGCAGCGTTTTTACTAGCGGTACGGGGACCCAGTACTTC,CSVFTSGTGTQYF
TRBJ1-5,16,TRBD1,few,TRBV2,TGTGCCAGCAGTCGGTCCCGACAGGGGATGGGGCAGCCCCAGCATTTT,CASSRSRQGMGQPQHF
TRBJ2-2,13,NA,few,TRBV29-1,TGCAGCGCTGTGCCCCAGCCGGGCGGGGAGCTGTTTTTT,CSAVPQPGGELFF